This TCR beta chain was observed in a study of blood T cells in healthy people across ages. Trimming removed 3 bases from V and 1 base from J; junction bases left unmatched: 6. Germline V gene lookup returns CDR1 LGHNA and CDR2 YSLEER. The length of the CDR3 is 16 residues. Next came a second PCR, run for about 7 to 12 cycles, which used a sample-barcoded 5' primer along with a J-beta primer mix. TCRdb re-called the 5' RACE reads with MiXCR, one entry per CDR3 protein. The data show more than 600,000 distinct CDR3 sequences, with more than 20% seen just once and under 9.5% held by the top ten. This sample was also put to use in a study of T cells of mothers and their children. That paper adds: Using around 1.5 ug per 15 ul, all extracted RNA underwent cDNA synthesis. The overlap seen between related mothers and children slightly exceeded that of unrelated pairs, though not significantly.

The receptor's source is a boy younger than 18 in good health. The chain joins TRBV4-3 to TRBJ2-3, with 8 positions matching TRBD1. The sample was blood. As DNA, the CDR3 is TGCGCCAGCAGCCAGTCGACAGGGGACGGCACAGATACGCAGTATTTT. It encodes CASSQSTGDGTDTQYF.